One and the same sample provided the 28 T cell receptor beta chains below, sequenced in a study of shared clonotypes between healthy human individuals. Assay: immunoSEQ multiplex PCR; the TCRdb copy retains only in-frame clones and omits some. Seen here are millions of clones, around 93% observed once, and the top ten hold around 1.7%. Naive CD8 cells were CD45RO-negative, positively selected for CCR7, excluding terminally differentiated effector memory CD45RA+ cells. Specimen: naive CD8+ T cells from PBMCs. The source is a man in his late teens or twenties in good health. Some clones in this sample may be carry-over from other donors' samples.

The J gene is TRBJ1-1, the V gene TRBV30; 7 nucleotides align to TRBD1. With 4 bases clipped from V and 1 base from J, the junction kept 6 bases outside the gene matches. This CDR3 is 14 amino acids long. Germline V CDR1 and CDR2: GTSNPN, SVGIG (reference sequence). CDR3 residues: CAWKRDSSNTEAFF. CDR3 in DNA: TGTGCCTGGAAACGGGACAGCTCGAACACTGAAGCTTTCTTT.

As DNA, the CDR3 is TGTGCCAGCAGTCCCCCATGGGCCCAAGGGACAACAAATAGCGGGCCCCAGCATTTT. Translation: CASSPPWAQGTTNSGPQHF. This chain uses TRBV28 with TRBJ1-5; perhaps TRBD1 as D (6 bases). CDR3 length: 19 amino acids. Germline lookup yields CDR1 MDHEN and CDR2 SYDVKM. Between the trimmed V and J ends, which lost 5 bases and 9 bases, there was a span of 32 bases. The whole variable domain, filled in from reference TRBV28 and TRBJ1-5, reads DVKVTQSSRYLVKRTGEKVFLECVQDMDHENMFWYRQDPGLGLRLIYFSYDVKMKEKGDIPEGYSVSREKKERFSLILESASTNQTSMYLCASSPPWAQGTTNSGPQHFGDGTRLSIL.

V usage is TRBV19 and J usage is TRBJ2-5; D is possibly TRBD1 or TRBD2 (6 bases each). The CDR3 has 14 residues. Germline values: CDR1 LNHDA, CDR2 SQIVND (reference sequence). V lost 2 bases and J lost 5, with 12 bases in between. Here the CDR3 DNA reads TGTGCCAGTAGTATAATCGGGGGCGGGGAGACCCAGTACTTC. Residues: CASSIIGGGETQYF. Variable domain in full (rest from reference TRBV19 and TRBJ2-5): DGGITQSPKYLFRKEGQNVTLSCEQNLNHDAMYWYRQDPGQGLRLIYYSQIVNDFQKGDIAEGYSVSREKKESFPLTVTSAQKNPTAFYLCASSIIGGGETQYFGPGTRLLVL.

This clone has only one observation. The V gene is TRBV7-2, the J gene TRBJ1-1, with a possible D match to TRBD1 (6 bases). Germline V lookup: CDR1 SGHTA, CDR2 FQGNSA. CDR3 length: 14 residues. V shed 5 bases and J shed 0 bases, with 10 bases lying between them. The DNA for the CDR3 is TGTGCCAGCAGCAATCGACAGGTGAACACTGAAGCTTTCTTT. This gives the protein CASSNRQVNTEAFF.

The chain is built from TRBV4-1 and TRBJ2-7; a weak D match, TRBD2 (6 bases). Trimming cost V 4 bases and J 2 bases, with 18 bases left between them. This CDR3 has 16 residues. The V gene's germline CDR1 is MGHRA and CDR2 YSYEKL. The CDR3: CASSPTSGTVPYEQYF. The CDR3 region has the DNA TGCGCCAGCAGCCCAACATCCGGGACTGTCCCCTACGAGCAGTACTTC.

The chain couples TRBV28 to TRBJ2-1; TRBD2 matches 8 bases. The V gene's germline CDR1 is MDHEN and CDR2 SYDVKM. The junction had 16 bases not matched to a gene; V was cut back by 8 bases and J by 4 bases. This CDR3 spans 17 amino acids. This chain's CDR3 is CASHRPGGSERYNEQFF. The DNA for the CDR3 is TGTGCCAGCCACCGCCCGGGGGGGTCAGAGAGGTACAATGAGCAGTTCTTC.

On this clone itself: Distinct nucleotide sequences in the sample also encode this CDR3. The DNA of the CDR3 is TGTGCCAGCAGTGGACTAGCTGGTACAGATACGCAGTATTTT. Translation: CASSGLAGTDTQYF. The chain uses TRBV2 and TRBJ2-3; 7 nucleotides agree with TRBD2. This CDR3 has 14 amino acids. With V trimmed by 4 bases and J by 3 bases, 4 bases remained unmatched. The germline CDR1 and CDR2 sequences are SNHLY and FYNNEI. Together with reference TRBV2 and TRBJ2-3, the CDR3 gives the full variable domain: EPEVTQTPSHQVTQMGQEVILRCVPISNHLYFYWYRQILGQKVEFLVSFYNNEISEKSEIFDDQFSVERPDGSNFTLKIRSTKLEDSAMYFCASSGLAGTDTQYFGPGTRLTVL.

This sequence joins TRBV4-1 and TRBJ2-1; D may be TRBD2 (6 bases). Germline loops: CDR1 MGHRA, CDR2 YSYEKL. V was clipped by 1 base and J by 6 bases, with 7 bases between them. CDR3 length: 13 amino acids. CDR3 sequence (DNA): TGCGCCAGCAGCCAAGGGACTATCAATGAGCAGTTCTTC. Protein: CASSQGTINEQFF.

This sequence joins TRBV5-1 and TRBJ2-3, with a tentative D call TRBD1 (6 bases). The germline V gene has CDR1 SGHRS and CDR2 YFSETQ. Between the trimmed V and J ends, which lost 0 bases and 6 bases, there was a span of 17 bases. The CDR3 has 16 residues. DNA of the CDR3: TGCGCCAGCAGCTTGGGGGAGAGTCTGGGGGCGGATACGCAGTATTTT. Its translation is CASSLGESLGADTQYF.

This clone was observed a few times. Other nucleotide sequences in the sample specify the same CDR3. J is TRBJ2-1 and V is TRBV9, with D possibly being TRBD2 (5 bases). CDR3 length: 13 residues. V was pared by 2 bases and J by 4 bases, with 7 bases between. CDR1 and CDR2 (germline): SGDLS, YYNGEE. CDR3 bases: TGTGCCAGCAGCGTCGGGGAATACAATGAGCAGTTCTTC. Protein product: CASSVGEYNEQFF.

J is TRBJ2-1 and V is TRBV15; no firm D call. The length of the CDR3 is 12 residues. Deletions cut 3 bases from V and 10 bases from J, with 10 bases between. CDR1 and CDR2 (germline): LNHNV, YYDKDF (reference sequence). The CDR3 region is CATSSLGPEQFF. The CDR3 DNA sequence: TGTGCCACCAGCAGCTTGGGCCCGGAGCAGTTCTTC.

The genes are TRBV14 and TRBJ2-1; 9 bases agree with TRBD1. The CDR3 totals 16 residues. The V and J ends lost 4 bases and 3 bases, in that order; junction bases with no gene match: 7. Germline V gene sequence: CDR1 SGHDN, CDR2 FVKESK. The DNA for the CDR3 is TGTGCCAGCAGCCCGACCGGGACAGGGATCTACAATGAGCAGTTCTTC. It encodes CASSPTGTGIYNEQFF.

CDR3 nucleotide sequence: TGTGCCAGCAGAGGTCCGGGACAGACTTCCTACGAGCAGTACTTC. Its translation: CASRGPGQTSYEQYF. J is TRBJ2-7 and V is TRBV13; 7 positions agree with TRBD1. V shed 6 bases and J 1 base; nucleotides not matched to a gene: 9. Germline CDR1 is PRHDT and CDR2 is FYEKMQ (reference sequence). CDR3 length: 15 residues. Complete variable domain (other parts from reference TRBV13 and TRBJ2-7): AAGVIQSPRHLIKEKRETATLKCYPIPRHDTVYWYQQGPGQDPQFLISFYEKMQSDKGSIPDRFSAQQFSDYHSELNMSSLELGDSALYFCASRGPGQTSYEQYFGPGTRLTVT.

This chain links TRBV7-9 with TRBJ2-1; D remains unclear. Germline V gene data show CDR1 as SEHNR and CDR2 as FQNEAQ (reference sequence). The CDR3 sequence is 14 residues long. The V and J ends lost 5 bases and 3 bases respectively, with 11 bases between them. Here the CDR3 DNA reads TGTGCCAGCAGCGTCGGTACCCTCTACAATGAGCAGTTCTTC. Amino acid sequence: CASSVGTLYNEQFF.

The chain links TRBV6-5 to TRBJ2-7, with 9 bases aligning to TRBD1. Per the germline V gene, CDR1 is MNHEY and CDR2 is SVGAGI. CDR3 length equals 15 residues. V gave up 6 bases and J gave up 5 bases; unmatched junction bases: 11. The CDR3 sequence: CASRPRDREIDEQYF. The CDR3 DNA reads TGTGCCAGCAGACCCAGGGACAGGGAAATAGACGAGCAGTACTTC.

The V gene is TRBV29-1, the J gene TRBJ2-1; D uncertain. This CDR3 has 11 residues. The germline CDR1 and CDR2 sequences are SQVTM and ANQGSEA. The V gene lost 7 bases and the J gene lost 10 bases, with 14 bases spanning the gap. The CDR3 coding sequence is TGCAGCGCCGCTGTTAGTGGGGAGCAGTTCTTC. It is translated as CSAAVSGEQFF.

This chain links TRBV6-4 with TRBJ2-3; 8 bases fit TRBD2. Trimming removed 6 bases from V and 3 bases from J; junction bases left unmatched: 11. Germline-derived CDR1 and CDR2 are MRHNA and SNTAGT. CDR3 length equals 16 residues. The CDR3 DNA is TGTGCCAGCAGCGGAGAACGGGAGCGGGGGACAGATACGCAGTATTTT. This encodes CASSGERERGTDTQYF.

This clone was counted a single time. This chain joins TRBV6-1 and TRBJ2-2; maybe TRBD1 (6 bases). V was clipped by 3 bases and J by 3 bases, with 14 bases between them. Germline CDR1 reads MNHNS; CDR2 reads SASEGT. The CDR3 contains 16 residues. The CDR3 bases are TGTGCCAGCAGTGAGCGACGGGACACCTACACCGGGGAGCTGTTTTTT. This sequence encodes CASSERRDTYTGELFF.

V is TRBV9 and J is TRBJ2-6; no clear D. Germline assignment: CDR1 SGDLS and CDR2 YYNGEE. V was cut by 0 bases and J by 0 bases, with 10 bases left in between. The CDR3 has 17 amino acids. The DNA for the CDR3 is TGTGCCAGCAGCGTAGGGCCAGGCCTCTCTGGGGCCAACGTCCTGACTTTC. Amino acids: CASSVGPGLSGANVLTF.

As to this clone: The sample contains more than one DNA sequence encoding this CDR3. The CDR3 loop is CASSSSPGELFF. DNA for the CDR3: TGTGCCAGCAGTTCTTCCCCCGGGGAGCTGTTTTTT. The V call is TRBV27, the J call TRBJ2-2; the D is unclear. Trimming stripped 4 bases from V and 6 bases from J, with 6 bases between. The germline CDR1 and CDR2 sequences are MNHEY and SMNVEV (reference sequence). This CDR3 has 12 amino acids.

This chain uses TRBV4-1 with TRBJ2-1; no definite D call. Looked up from germline, CDR1 is MGHRA and CDR2 is YSYEKL. The CDR3 totals 13 residues. The ends were cut back, 0 bases at V and 6 bases at J, with 6 bases in the middle. DNA of the CDR3: TGCGCCAGCAGCCAAGATAGCCGCAATGAGCAGTTCTTC. It yields the protein CASSQDSRNEQFF.

This rearrangement joins TRBV29-1 to TRBJ2-2, with a weak D call TRBD1 (6 bases). CDR1 is SQVTM and CDR2 is ANQGSEA in the germline V gene. The CDR3 totals 12 residues. Trimming cost V 6 bases and J 6 bases, with 11 bases left between them. CDR3 sequence (DNA): TGCAGCGTAGTAACAGGGCCCGGGGAGCTGTTTTTT. Residues: CSVVTGPGELFF.

The genes are TRBV7-9 and TRBJ2-7, with 8 bases matching TRBD2. J gave up 1 base and V 6 bases, and 2 bases lay outside the gene matches. Germline V lookup: CDR1 SEHNR, CDR2 FQNEAQ (reference sequence). The CDR3 extends over 13 amino acids. For the CDR3, the DNA is TGTGCCAGCAGGGGACTAGTTTCCTACGAGCAGTACTTC. As protein: CASRGLVSYEQYF.

The rearrangement links TRBV7-8 to TRBJ2-1; a weak D match, TRBD1 (5 bases). Per germline, CDR1 SGHVS and CDR2 FQNEAQ. V was trimmed by 1 base and J by 4 bases, leaving 17 bases between them. CDR3 size: 17 residues. The DNA for the CDR3 is TGTGCCAGCAGCTTAGACAGGCTCGGCCAGATTTACAATGAGCAGTTCTTC. It encodes CASSLDRLGQIYNEQFF.

V gene TRBV27 combines with J gene TRBJ2-7; 7 bases fit TRBD2. The length of the CDR3 is 16 residues. The V gene's germline CDR1 is MNHEY and CDR2 SMNVEV (reference sequence). Losses at the gene ends were 4 bases for V and 0 bases for J; bases not matched to a gene: 9. The CDR3 region has the DNA TGTGCCAGCAGTTCGATCGACGTAGCGGGCTCCTACGAGCAGTACTTC. It specifies CASSSIDVAGSYEQYF.

V and J are TRBV7-8 and TRBJ2-3; either TRBD1 or TRBD2 may supply D (5 bases each). CDR3 length: 15 residues. CDR1 is SGHVS, CDR2 FQNEAQ, per germline. With 3 bases removed from V and 0 bases from J, the gap between germline ends came to 10 bases. CDR3 coding DNA: TGTGCCAGCAGCTTGGGGACGGTTAGCACAGATACGCAGTATTTT. Translating it yields CASSLGTVSTDTQYF.

The chain links TRBV29-1 to TRBJ2-1; D not resolved. Germline CDR1 is SQVTM and CDR2 is ANQGSEA. The CDR3 extends over 14 amino acids. V was cut by 6 bases and J by 0 bases, with 12 bases left in between. The CDR3 here is CSVHGPFSYNEQFF. DNA of the CDR3: TGCAGCGTCCACGGACCCTTCTCCTACAATGAGCAGTTCTTC.

The gene calls are TRBV27 and TRBJ2-1; D perhaps matches TRBD2 (6 bases). Germline CDR1 MNHEY, CDR2 SMNVEV (reference sequence). CDR3 length: 16 residues. The V end was cut by 6 bases, the J end by 3 bases, with 18 bases between. The CDR3 nucleotides read TGTGCCAGCAGCTCCATACCCCCGGGGGTCTACAATGAGCAGTTCTTC. It yields the protein CASSSIPPGVYNEQFF.